The 20 T cell receptor beta chains below were found in one sample sequenced in a study of T cell changes during pregnancy in multiple sclerosis (dated by TCRdb to the late 2010s). Library creation used the immunoSEQ multiplex PCR assay. TCRdb stores this immuneACCESS table with in-frame sequences only. Part of the clones is absent; in the studies checked, under half of the shortfall reflects unresolved V genes, and no reason is known for the rest. This sample has some 24,000 clones in its table, and roughly nine tenths of those were observed once. The ten largest make up 9.4% of the sample. Source: CD8+ T cells from peripheral blood mononuclear cells, taken in the third trimester of pregnancy. Every receptor here comes from a female donor in good health, enrolled as a control in a pregnancy study.

The chain is built from TRBV27 and TRBJ1-5; no clear D gene. The CDR3 contains 13 residues. The V end lost 2 bases, the J end lost 5 bases, and 7 bases lay between the germline ends. The germline gives CDR1 MNHEY, CDR2 SMNVEV (reference sequence). CDR3 sequence (DNA): TGTGCCAGCAGTTTAAGCTTCCATCAGCCCCAGCATTTT. It codes for CASSLSFHQPQHF.

Of note for this clone: In the same sample, other DNA sequences code for this CDR3. The chain uses TRBV7-2 and TRBJ2-1; 10 bases line up with TRBD2. The germline gives CDR1 SGHTA, CDR2 FQGNSA. V was clipped by 5 bases and J by 5 bases; unmatched bases: 6. CDR3 length: 15 residues. The CDR3 is CASSLTSGKHNEQFF. The DNA of the CDR3 is TGTGCCAGCAGCCTTACTAGCGGGAAGCACAATGAGCAGTTCTTC.

The chain couples TRBV7-2 to TRBJ1-6, with D maybe TRBD1 (5 bases). Germline V CDR1 and CDR2: SGHTA, FQGNSA. Trimming took 3 bases from V and 5 from J, leaving 14 bases between them. This CDR3 has 16 amino acids. This CDR3 is CASSFGQGGDNSPLHF. In DNA, the CDR3 is TGTGCCAGCAGCTTCGGCCAGGGAGGGGATAATTCACCCCTCCACTTT.

The rearrangement joins TRBV12-5 to TRBJ2-3; tentative D call: TRBD2 (5 bases). Germline-derived CDR1 and CDR2 are LGHNT and FRNRAP. The CDR3 extends over 14 amino acids. The V and J ends lost 7 bases and 0 bases respectively, with 11 bases between them. As DNA, the CDR3 is TGTGCTAGTGCTCCGGGGTTTAGCACAGATACGCAGTATTTT. Protein: CASAPGFSTDTQYF.

This clone has only one observation. The genes are TRBV4-1 and TRBJ2-2; 11 bases align to TRBD2. Germline V gives CDR1 MGHRA, CDR2 YSYEKL. Germline trimming cut 0 bases from V and 10 bases from J; bases unmatched to any gene: 10. The CDR3 has 17 amino acids. The CDR3 is CASSQDGVAGGPKELFF. DNA for the CDR3: TGCGCCAGCAGCCAAGATGGAGTAGCGGGAGGGCCGAAGGAGCTGTTTTTT.

The chain couples TRBV27 to TRBJ2-2, with 10 bases lining up with TRBD1. The CDR3 contains 18 residues. Trimming at V came to 5 bases and at J to 4 bases, leaving 13 bases not matched to a gene. The V gene's germline CDR1 is MNHEY and CDR2 SMNVEV (reference sequence). CDR3 amino acids: CASSHPGQGNWITGELFF. Written as DNA, the CDR3 is TGTGCCAGCAGTCACCCGGGACAGGGGAACTGGATCACCGGGGAGCTGTTTTTT.

In this sample, this clone turned up once. V and J are TRBV27 and TRBJ2-3, with TRBD1 as a possible D gene (6 bases). CDR3 length: 14 residues. V was clipped by 1 base and J by 2 bases, with 7 bases between them. CDR1 and CDR2 from the germline V gene are MNHEY and SMNVEV (reference sequence). CDR3: CASSLWTATDTQYF. The CDR3 region has the DNA TGTGCCAGCAGTTTATGGACAGCCACAGATACGCAGTATTTT.

This chain uses TRBV5-1 with TRBJ2-1, with 10 nucleotides matching TRBD1. The CDR3 runs 14 residues. Germline CDR1 reads SGHRS; CDR2 reads YFSETQ. The ends lost 3 bases at V and 8 bases at J; junction bases unmatched: 5. The CDR3 nucleotides read TGCGCCAGCAGCTGGACAGGGGGAATCGATGAGCAGTTCTTC. Translated: CASSWTGGIDEQFF.

This rearrangement joins TRBV7-2 to TRBJ2-7; tentatively, D is TRBD2 (7 bases). Germline V lookup: CDR1 SGHTA, CDR2 FQGNSA. V lost 5 bases to trimming and J lost 2 bases, with 13 bases between them. This CDR3 has 14 residues. The CDR3 here is CASSPGGLTYEQYF. The DNA for the CDR3 is TGTGCCAGCAGCCCGGGGGGCCTGACCTACGAGCAGTACTTC.

This chain uses TRBV7-6 with TRBJ1-4, with 7 bases aligning to TRBD1. Per germline, CDR1 SGHVS and CDR2 FNYEAQ. The CDR3 extends over 15 amino acids. Trimming at V came to 3 bases and at J to 6 bases, leaving 7 bases not matched to a gene. This CDR3 reads CASSFGTGTDEKLFF. The CDR3 DNA is TGTGCCAGCAGCTTTGGAACCGGGACAGATGAAAAACTGTTTTTT.

The rearrangement uses TRBV5-1 and TRBJ2-3; 7 nucleotides align to TRBD2. The germline V gene encodes CDR1 SGHRS and CDR2 YFSETQ. The V gene end was trimmed by 3 bases and the J gene end by 2 bases; junction bases not matched to a gene: 3. This CDR3 has 14 amino acids. The CDR3 sequence: CASSSAGYTDTQYF. CDR3 sequence (DNA): TGCGCCAGCAGCTCAGCGGGGTACACAGATACGCAGTATTTT.

This rearrangement joins TRBV15 to TRBJ2-7, with 8 nucleotides matching TRBD2. Unmatched junction bases numbered 5, after V lost 0 bases and J lost 4 bases. CDR3 size: 15 residues. The V gene's germline CDR1 is LNHNV and CDR2 YYDKDF (reference sequence). The CDR3 nucleotides are TGTGCCACCAGCAGAGAACTAGCGGTTGTATACGAGCAGTACTTC. It yields the protein CATSRELAVVYEQYF.

The chain recombines TRBV7-8 with TRBJ2-6; no clear D. CDR3 length: 14 residues. Germline V CDR1 and CDR2: SGHVS, FQNEAQ. V was cut by 5 bases and J by 2 bases, with 7 bases left in between. CDR3 coding DNA: TGTGCCAGCAGCGCACGAGCTGGGGCCAACGTCCTGACTTTC. As protein: CASSARAGANVLTF.

The chain has TRBV7-2 and TRBJ2-7, with 11 bases aligning to TRBD2. The CDR3 extends over 18 amino acids. The J segment lost 1 base and the V segment lost 1 base, leaving 9 bases of the junction unmatched. CDR1 SGHTA and CDR2 FQGNSA come from the germline V gene. The CDR3 spells CASSLGTTRLAGSYEQYF. CDR3 coding DNA: TGTGCCAGCAGCTTAGGCACCACGAGACTAGCGGGGTCCTACGAGCAGTACTTC. The variable domain in full, completed from reference TRBV7-2 and TRBJ2-7, reads GAGVSQSPSNKVTEKGKDVELRCDPISGHTALYWYRQSLGQGLEFLIYFQGNSAPDKSGLPSDRFSAERTGGSVSTLTIQRTQQEDSAVYLCASSLGTTRLAGSYEQYFGPGTRLTVT.

This clone was observed a single time. The V call is TRBV6-5, the J call TRBJ2-1, with TRBD2 matching over 8 bases. Unmatched junction bases numbered 12, after V lost 2 bases and J lost 9 bases. From germline, CDR1 is MNHEY and CDR2 SVGAGI. The CDR3 totals 16 residues. The CDR3 nucleotides read TGTGCCAGCAGTTACGCTCAGCGGGAGTTGTTGGGTGAGCAGTTCTTC. The encoded protein is CASSYAQRELLGEQFF.

The rearrangement links TRBV27 to TRBJ1-5, with 10 nucleotides matching TRBD1. V lost 10 bases to trimming and J lost 6 bases; unmatched junction nucleotides: 12. Per the germline V gene, CDR1 is MNHEY and CDR2 is SMNVEV (reference sequence). The CDR3 covers 15 residues. In nucleotides, the CDR3 is TGTGCCACCTCTACCGGGACAGGGGTTCTTCAGCCCCAGCATTTT. Amino acids: CATSTGTGVLQPQHF.

This rearrangement joins TRBV5-3 to TRBJ1-5; D is unresolved. TRBV5-3 is labeled an ORF, and its function is uncertain. The CDR3 consists of 13 residues. The V and J ends lost 2 bases and 4 bases respectively, with 7 bases between them. CDR3 nucleotides: TGTGCCAGAAGCTTAACAGAGAATCAGCCCCAGCATTTT. Its protein product is CARSLTENQPQHF.

The gene calls are TRBV9 and TRBJ2-2; no reliable D call. The CDR3 extends over 15 amino acids. Per the germline V gene, CDR1 is SGDLS and CDR2 is YYNGEE. V was shortened by 0 bases and J by 5 bases, with 11 bases between the two germline ends. The CDR3 loop reads CASSVAFGSTGELFF. CDR3 in DNA: TGTGCCAGCAGCGTAGCTTTCGGGTCGACCGGGGAGCTGTTTTTT.

V and J are TRBV7-9 and TRBJ2-1, with TRBD1 matching 9 bases. The ends lost 3 bases at V and 8 bases at J; junction bases unmatched: 5. The V gene's germline CDR1 is SEHNR and CDR2 FQNEAQ (reference sequence). The CDR3 consists of 14 residues. The DNA for the CDR3 is TGTGCCAGCAGCTTGGGGACAGGGATTCATGAGCAGTTCTTC. Protein product: CASSLGTGIHEQFF.

Concerning this clone: One junction end disagrees with the germline gene, perhaps due to a read error. The chain links TRBV7-7 to TRBJ2-2; 7 bases agree with TRBD2. Germline V gene data show CDR1 as SSHAT and CDR2 as FNYEAQ (reference sequence). The CDR3 sequence is 15 residues long. Here the CDR3 DNA reads TGTGCTAGCAGCTCGTGGGAGGGCGGCACCGGGGAGCTGTTTTTT. This translates into CASSSWEGGTGELFF.